This is a list of T cell receptor beta chains from one sample in a study of memory CD4+ T cells and cytomegalovirus serostatus. Clones were read by immunoSEQ multiplex PCR, and TCRdb kept only the in-frame ones, dropping some. This sample has about 58,000 clones; roughly 84% occur once, and the top ten carry around 0.5%. Input material: memory CD4+ T cells from blood. These receptors all stem from an adult in good health and CMV-seronegative. Some clones in this sample may be carry-over from other donors' samples. CDR3s include the opening cysteine and the closing phenylalanine or tryptophan. A row's size may be missing; if present it is once, few, many or a size class.

v_call: TRBV10-3
clone_size: -
cdr3_aa: CAIRASGTTAGNTIYF

v_call: TRBV11-1
clone_size: -
cdr3_aa: CASSLVDRVYEQYF

v_call: TRBV28
clone_size: -
cdr3_aa: CASSLRQGNSPLHF

v_call: TRBV5-1
clone_size: -
cdr3_aa: CASSPGTSGSFIDEQFF

v_call: TRBV29-1
clone_size: -
cdr3_aa: CSVVGDRTGELFF

v_call: TRBV5-6
clone_size: once
cdr3_aa: CASSRSVSSGANVLTF

v_call: TRBV12-2
clone_size: -
cdr3_aa: CASRRQRESSETQYF

v_call: TRBV28
clone_size: -
cdr3_aa: CASSTPPDYNSPLHF

v_call: TRBV30
clone_size: -
cdr3_aa: CAWRQGRKAFF

v_call: TRBV6-1
clone_size: -
cdr3_aa: CASSFYEQYF

v_call: TRBV27
clone_size: -
cdr3_aa: CASSLGWGGVGGDAYEQYF

v_call: TRBV9
clone_size: -
cdr3_aa: CASSPNEGIATNEKLFF

v_call: TRBV11-2
clone_size: -
cdr3_aa: CASSFPRTYEQYF

v_call: TRBV12-5
clone_size: -
cdr3_aa: CASGFGESHNEQFF

v_call: TRBV9
clone_size: once
cdr3_aa: CASSLMREVTYNEQFF

v_call: TRBV4-3
clone_size: -
cdr3_aa: CASSQEGPNNSPLHF

v_call: TRBV7-2
clone_size: -
cdr3_aa: CASSKDSSGANVLTF

v_call: TRBV7-3
clone_size: medium-sized
cdr3_aa: CASTAVGGGTGELFF

v_call: TRBV7-2
clone_size: -
cdr3_aa: CASSSFGEREHF

v_call: TRBV2
clone_size: once
cdr3_aa: CASSDDRGAYEQYF

v_call: TRBV28
clone_size: few
cdr3_aa: CASRPPGQISEQYF

v_call: TRBV7-2
clone_size: -
cdr3_aa: CASSSDRGSGNTIYF

v_call: TRBV7-3
clone_size: -
cdr3_aa: CASSLFGRGETQYF

v_call: TRBV7-2
clone_size: -
cdr3_aa: CASSSSGTNYGYTF

v_call: TRBV19
clone_size: -
cdr3_aa: CASSIESTDTEAFF

v_call: TRBV28
clone_size: -
cdr3_aa: CASSSGSAGNTIYF

v_call: TRBV4-1
clone_size: -
cdr3_aa: CASSQVGIAPEKLFF

v_call: TRBV28
clone_size: -
cdr3_aa: CASSTGTGTNYGYTF

v_call: TRBV14
clone_size: -
cdr3_aa: CASSHQEGRGYGYTF

v_call: TRBV7-9
clone_size: few
cdr3_aa: CASTLRGGTGVGNEQFF

v_call: TRBV28
clone_size: -
cdr3_aa: CASSPLTLAGGGDTQYF

v_call: TRBV7-9
clone_size: -
cdr3_aa: CASSLRGRSLAGGHEQFF

v_call: TRBV11-2
clone_size: few
cdr3_aa: CASSLYQGLPLHF

v_call: TRBV7-9
clone_size: few
cdr3_aa: CASSRQSQADYGYTF

v_call: TRBV30
clone_size: -
cdr3_aa: CAGRGFVNTEAFF

v_call: TRBV16
clone_size: -
cdr3_aa: CASSQVAGADEQYF

v_call: TRBV6-5
clone_size: -
cdr3_aa: CASASSLAGGWEQYF

v_call: TRBV5-1
clone_size: -
cdr3_aa: CASRETVLGPNYGYTF

v_call: TRBV5-8
clone_size: -
cdr3_aa: CASSLSLVGTLQQYF

v_call: TRBV7-2
clone_size: -
cdr3_aa: CASTSSGLAGPNEQFF

v_call: TRBV25-1
clone_size: once
cdr3_aa: CASSRQGTVAFF

v_call: TRBV6-6
clone_size: -
cdr3_aa: CASTPGRDPYEQYF

v_call: TRBV5-1
clone_size: -
cdr3_aa: CASRAGEGYNEQFF

v_call: TRBV7-2
clone_size: few
cdr3_aa: CASSFRQDTEAFF

v_call: TRBV5-4
clone_size: -
cdr3_aa: CASSASLDGNEKLFF

v_call: TRBV19
clone_size: few
cdr3_aa: CASSSTVYQPQHF